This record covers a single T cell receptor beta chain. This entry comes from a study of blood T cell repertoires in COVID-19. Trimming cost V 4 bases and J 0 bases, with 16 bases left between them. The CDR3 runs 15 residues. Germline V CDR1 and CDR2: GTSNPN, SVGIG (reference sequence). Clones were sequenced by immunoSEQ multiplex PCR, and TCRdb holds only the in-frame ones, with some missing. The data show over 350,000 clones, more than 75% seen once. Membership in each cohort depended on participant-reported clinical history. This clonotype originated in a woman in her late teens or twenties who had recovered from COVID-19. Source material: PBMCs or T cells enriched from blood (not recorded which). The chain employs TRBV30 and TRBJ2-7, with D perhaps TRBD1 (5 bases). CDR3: CAWTRQLISSYEQYF. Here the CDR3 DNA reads TGTGCCTGGACTCGACAGTTGATTAGCTCCTACGAGCAGTACTTC.